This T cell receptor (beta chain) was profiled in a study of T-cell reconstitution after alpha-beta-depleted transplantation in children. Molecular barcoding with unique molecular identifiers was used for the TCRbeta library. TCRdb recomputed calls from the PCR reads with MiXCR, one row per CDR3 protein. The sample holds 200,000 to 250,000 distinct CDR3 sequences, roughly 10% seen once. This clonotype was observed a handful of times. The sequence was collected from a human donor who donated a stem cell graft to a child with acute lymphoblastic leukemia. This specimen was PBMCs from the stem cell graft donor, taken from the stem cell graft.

CDR3 sequence: CASSDIRLAPVDTQYF. Here the CDR3 DNA reads TGTGCCAGCAGTGATATTAGACTAGCCCCTGTAGATACGCAGTATTTT. J is TRBJ2-3 and V is TRBV25-1, with TRBD2 matching 7 bases. V shed 3 bases, J shed 5 bases, and the junction held 11 bases outside the gene matches. This CDR3 comprises 16 residues. The V gene's germline CDR1 is MGHDK and CDR2 SYGVNS.